This TCR beta chain was obtained from a study of blood T cell repertoires in COVID-19. Background on the study: COVID-19 samples, acute and convalescent, were from the United States, Italy and Spain. In each case, the material was cDNA or gDNA derived from T cells, B-cell-depleted T cells, or PBMCs.

This clone was found many times. Germline and junction disagree at one end, which may indicate a read error. The CDR3 consists of 11 residues. Germline lookup yields CDR1 PRHDT and CDR2 FYEKMQ (reference sequence). Under the authors' procedure: Researchers report that nucleated cell counts were estimated from reference gene primer amplification. Assay used: immunoSEQ multiplex PCR; TCRdb lists only in-frame clones, some missing. V and J calls and clone size come straight from that table; D and trimming were deduced from the DNA. The sample contains 210,000 or so clones, approximately 84% of which appear only once.

This chain links TRBV13 with TRBJ2-1; D perhaps matches TRBD1 (5 bases). This TCR derives from a middle-aged man with active or convalescent COVID-19. Sequenced material: peripheral blood. The CDR3 DNA follows: TGTGCCAGCAGCCTAGACAGTTCTCAGATCTTC. It yields the protein CASSLDSSQIF.